The sequence of this T cell receptor (delta chain) was determined in a study of Vδ1+ human thymocytes (dated by TCRdb to 2017 to 2018). About the full investigation: mRNA-level TRG and TRD CDR3 repertoires of highly purified Vdelta1+ thymocytes from young children were characterised as a data resource. The multiplex-based CDR3 amplicon strategy had previously been validated against 5'RACE-based CDR3 amplicon generation methods.

Thymic samples were depleted of alphabeta T cells, then CD3+ TCRVdelta1+ TCRVdelta2- thymocytes were FACS-sorted. Sorted Vdelta1+ thymocyte purity ranged from about 98% to 99.6%. The thymic specimens were obtained from several paediatric patients who were undergoing corrective cardiac surgery and ranged in age from roughly 5 days to 16 months. Thymic tissue was dispersed, and mononuclear cells were isolated on a Histopaque-1077 density gradient. The staining antibodies were anti-TCRVdelta1 clone TS8.2, anti-TCRVdelta2 clone B6, anti-CD3 clone HIT3a and anti-TCRalphabeta clone IP26. With respect to this clone: Its recognized antigen is unknown. No quality values exist for individual bases; no much larger clone is one base distant.

RNA extraction was carried out with the RNeasy mini kit, and reverse transcription was then done using Superscript III. CDR3 amplicons were generated by multiplex PCR with pooled V-gene forward primers and a constant-region reverse primer carrying Illumina adaptor overhangs. After gel purification, the amplicons were indexed with Nextera index primers during about 8 additional PCR cycles and then purified using AMPure XP beads. The libraries were sequenced on an Illumina MiSeq using paired-end 250 bp reads, dual indexing and an approximately 20% PhiX spike-in. The published analysis was carried out like this. Read quality was checked with FastQC, and TRG read pairs were merged using ea-utils fastq-join. IMGT/HighV-QUEST was used to annotate sequences, retaining only productive sequences with an unambiguous V-gene assignment, and each clonotype was defined by an identical CDR3 sequence. Downstream analysis used VDJtools 1.1.1, tcR 2.2.3, Treemap and vegan Shannon diversity in R 3.4.4. Identical DNA sequences were merged into single rows after TCRdb reprocessed the public reads with CATT. These V and J calls derive from TCRdb rather than the authors' analysis. This sample holds roughly 55,000 delta-chain clones; roughly 15% were observed only once. The biggest ten clones account for roughly 0.46% of the sample.

Trimming costs V 2 bases and J 0 bases, and their ends lie 16 bases apart. Per the germline V gene, TSWWSYY is the CDR1 and QGS is the CDR2. Inclusive of the bounding cysteine and phenylalanine, the CDR3 is 17 residues long. Left in the record is the CDR3 DNA by itself, 51 bases read in frame from the first base. Beyond this particular receptor, the publication reports: Even though sort purity was high, roughly 20% of thymic TRD sequences were Vdelta2 (and few were Vdelta3), which was not the case for the peripheral blood Vdelta1+ controls. In contrast to oligoclonal peripheral blood repertoires, thymic TRG and TRD repertoires appeared to be highly polyclonal with Gaussian CDR3 length distributions. Many TRG clonotypes were shared between donors (up to roughly 7x10^3), whereas TRD repertoires were essentially private (max about 100 shared). Because no clustering by age or sex was seen, donors were not stratified by age or sex in the analyses. The authors advised highly purified populations and single-cell validation, since unexpected Vdelta2 sequences could cause misinterpretation of bulk repertoire data.

The chain links TRDV1 with TRDJ1; TRDD3 could be the D gene, as 6 bases match. The clonotype originates from a boy younger than two who had congenital heart surgery. Sequenced input: Vdelta1+ gamma-delta thymocytes from the thymus. The cell subset or site label, as the study defines it: FACS-sorted CD3+ TCRalphabeta- TCRVdelta1+ TCRVdelta2- thymocytes. CDR3 sequence: CALGERFARGNTDKLIF. The DNA is TGTGCTCTTGGGGAAAGGTTCGCTCGGGGGAACACCGATAAACTCATCTTT.